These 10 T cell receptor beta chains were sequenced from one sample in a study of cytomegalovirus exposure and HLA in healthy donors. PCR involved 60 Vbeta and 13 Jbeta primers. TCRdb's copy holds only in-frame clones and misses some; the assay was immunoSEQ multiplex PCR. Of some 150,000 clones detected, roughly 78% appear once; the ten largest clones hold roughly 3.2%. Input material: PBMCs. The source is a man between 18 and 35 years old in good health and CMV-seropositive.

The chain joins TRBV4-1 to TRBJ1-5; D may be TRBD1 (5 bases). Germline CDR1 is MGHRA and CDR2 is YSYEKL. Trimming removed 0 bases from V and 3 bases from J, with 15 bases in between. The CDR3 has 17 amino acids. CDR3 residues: CASSQESISGNNQPQHF. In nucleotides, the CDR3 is TGCGCCAGCAGCCAAGAATCAATTTCAGGGAACAATCAGCCCCAGCATTTT.

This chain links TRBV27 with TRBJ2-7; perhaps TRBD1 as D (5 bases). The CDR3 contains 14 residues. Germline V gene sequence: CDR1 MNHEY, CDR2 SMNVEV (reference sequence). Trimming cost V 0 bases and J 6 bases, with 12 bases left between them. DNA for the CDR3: TGTGCCAGCAGTTTATCAGGCAGGGCCGGCGAGCAGTACTTC. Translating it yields CASSLSGRAGEQYF.

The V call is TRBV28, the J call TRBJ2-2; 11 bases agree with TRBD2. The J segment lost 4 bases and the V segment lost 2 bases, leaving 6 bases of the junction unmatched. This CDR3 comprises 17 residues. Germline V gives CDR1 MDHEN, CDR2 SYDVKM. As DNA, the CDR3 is TGTGCCAGCAGTTTAACTAGCGGGAGAAGGTTCACCGGGGAGCTGTTTTTT. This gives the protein CASSLTSGRRFTGELFF.

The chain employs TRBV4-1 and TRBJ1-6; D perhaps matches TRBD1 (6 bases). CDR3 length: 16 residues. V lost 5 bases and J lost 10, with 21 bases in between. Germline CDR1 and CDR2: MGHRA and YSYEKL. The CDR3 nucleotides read TGCGCCAGCAGCGATCTAACAGGGCGATCCCAATCACCCCTCCACTTT. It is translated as CASSDLTGRSQSPLHF.

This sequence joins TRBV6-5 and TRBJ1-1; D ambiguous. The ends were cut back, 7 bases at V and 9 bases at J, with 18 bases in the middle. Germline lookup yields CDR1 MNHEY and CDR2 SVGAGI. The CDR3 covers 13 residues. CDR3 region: CASTSTGFAQAFF. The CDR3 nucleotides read TGTGCCAGCACTTCAACGGGTTTCGCACAAGCTTTCTTT.

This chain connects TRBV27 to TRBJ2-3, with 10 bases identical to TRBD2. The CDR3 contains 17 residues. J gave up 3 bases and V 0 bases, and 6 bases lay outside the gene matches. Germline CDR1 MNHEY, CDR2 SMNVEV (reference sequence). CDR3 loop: CASSLSPSGRKTDTQYF. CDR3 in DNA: TGTGCCAGCAGTTTATCTCCTAGCGGGAGAAAGACAGATACGCAGTATTTT.

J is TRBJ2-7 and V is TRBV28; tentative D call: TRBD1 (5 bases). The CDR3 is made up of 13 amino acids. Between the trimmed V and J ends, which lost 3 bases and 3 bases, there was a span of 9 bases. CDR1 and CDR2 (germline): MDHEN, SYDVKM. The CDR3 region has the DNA TGTGCCAGCAGTTTCGGACACCACTACGAGCAGTACTTC. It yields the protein CASSFGHHYEQYF.

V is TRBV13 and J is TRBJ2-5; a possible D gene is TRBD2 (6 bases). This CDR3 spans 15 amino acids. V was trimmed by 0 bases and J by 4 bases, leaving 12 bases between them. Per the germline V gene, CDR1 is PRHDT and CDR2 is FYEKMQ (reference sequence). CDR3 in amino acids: CASSLGLAGIETQYF. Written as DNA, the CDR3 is TGTGCCAGCAGCTTAGGTCTCGCGGGAATAGAGACCCAGTACTTC.

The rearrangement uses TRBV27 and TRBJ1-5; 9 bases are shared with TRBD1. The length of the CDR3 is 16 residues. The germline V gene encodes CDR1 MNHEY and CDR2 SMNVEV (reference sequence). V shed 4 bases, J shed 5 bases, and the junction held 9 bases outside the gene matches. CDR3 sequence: CASSSRTGVRDQPQHF. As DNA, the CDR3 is TGTGCCAGCAGTTCAAGGACAGGGGTGCGTGATCAGCCCCAGCATTTT.

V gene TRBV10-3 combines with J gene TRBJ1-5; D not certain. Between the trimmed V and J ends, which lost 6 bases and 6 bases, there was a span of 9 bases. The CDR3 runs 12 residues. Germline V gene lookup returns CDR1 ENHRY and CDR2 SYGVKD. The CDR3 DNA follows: TGTGCCATCAGCGGGGAACCTCAGCCCCAGCATTTT. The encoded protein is CAISGEPQPQHF.